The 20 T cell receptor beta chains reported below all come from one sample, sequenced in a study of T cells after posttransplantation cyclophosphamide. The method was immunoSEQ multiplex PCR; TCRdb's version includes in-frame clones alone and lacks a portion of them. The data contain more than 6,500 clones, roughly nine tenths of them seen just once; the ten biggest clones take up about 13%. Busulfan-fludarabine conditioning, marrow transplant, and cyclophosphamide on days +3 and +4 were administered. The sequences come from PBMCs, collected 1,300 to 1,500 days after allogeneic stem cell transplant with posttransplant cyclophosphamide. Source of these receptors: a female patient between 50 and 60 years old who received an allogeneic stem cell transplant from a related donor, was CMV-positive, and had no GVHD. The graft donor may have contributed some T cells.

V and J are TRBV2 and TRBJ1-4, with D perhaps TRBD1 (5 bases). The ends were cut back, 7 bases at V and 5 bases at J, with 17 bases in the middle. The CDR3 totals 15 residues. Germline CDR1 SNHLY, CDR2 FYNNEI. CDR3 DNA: TGTGCCAGCACTCCCAGGCGGGGGAACAATGAAAAACTGTTTTTT. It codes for CASTPRRGNNEKLFF.

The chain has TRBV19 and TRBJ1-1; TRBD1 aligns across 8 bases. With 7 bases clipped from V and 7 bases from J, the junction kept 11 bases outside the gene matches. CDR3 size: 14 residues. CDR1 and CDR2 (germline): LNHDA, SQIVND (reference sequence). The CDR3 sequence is CASTSLGQGGEAFF. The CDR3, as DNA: TGTGCCAGTACCTCCCTCGGACAGGGAGGTGAAGCTTTCTTT.

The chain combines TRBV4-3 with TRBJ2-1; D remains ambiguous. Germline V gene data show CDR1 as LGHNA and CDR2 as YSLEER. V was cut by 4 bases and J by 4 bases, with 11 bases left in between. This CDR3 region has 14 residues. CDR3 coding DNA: TGCGCCAGCAGCCCAGAAGGCGGTTACAATGAGCAGTTCTTC. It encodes CASSPEGGYNEQFF.

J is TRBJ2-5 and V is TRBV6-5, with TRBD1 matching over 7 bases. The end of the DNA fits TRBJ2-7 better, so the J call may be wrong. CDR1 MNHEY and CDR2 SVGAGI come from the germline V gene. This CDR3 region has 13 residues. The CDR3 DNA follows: TGTGCCAGCACTACCGGGACAGCCTACGAGCAGTACTTC. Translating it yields CASTTGTAYEQYF.

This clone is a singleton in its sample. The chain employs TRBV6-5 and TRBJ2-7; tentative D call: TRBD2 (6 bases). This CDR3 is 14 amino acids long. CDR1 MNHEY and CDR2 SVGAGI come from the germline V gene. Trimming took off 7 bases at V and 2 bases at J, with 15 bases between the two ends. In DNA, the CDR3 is TGTGCCAGCACCCCCGGAGGGAGAGCCTACGAGCAGTACTTC. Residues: CASTPGGRAYEQYF.

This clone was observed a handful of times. This chain's CDR3 is CASSQRGRTSVGAYNEQFF. CDR3 bases: TGCGCCAGCAGCCAAAGGGGGCGGACTTCGGTGGGGGCCTACAATGAGCAGTTCTTC. V usage is TRBV4-1 and J usage is TRBJ2-1, with TRBD1 matching 7 bases. The junction had 15 bases not matched to a gene; V was cut back by 2 bases and J by 2 bases. CDR1 is MGHRA and CDR2 is YSYEKL in the germline V gene. CDR3 length: 19 amino acids.

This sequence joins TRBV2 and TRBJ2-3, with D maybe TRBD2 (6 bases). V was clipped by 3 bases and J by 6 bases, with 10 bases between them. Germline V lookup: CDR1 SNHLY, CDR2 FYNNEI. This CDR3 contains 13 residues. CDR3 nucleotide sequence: TGTGCCAGCAGTGAGGGGACTGGGGATACGCAGTATTTT. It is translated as CASSEGTGDTQYF.

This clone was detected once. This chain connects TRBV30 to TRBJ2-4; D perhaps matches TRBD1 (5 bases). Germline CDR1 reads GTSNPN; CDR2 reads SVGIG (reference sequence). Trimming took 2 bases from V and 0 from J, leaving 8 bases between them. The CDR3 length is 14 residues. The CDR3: CAWSFRVAKNIQYF. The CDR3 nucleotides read TGTGCCTGGAGTTTCAGGGTAGCCAAAAACATTCAGTACTTC.

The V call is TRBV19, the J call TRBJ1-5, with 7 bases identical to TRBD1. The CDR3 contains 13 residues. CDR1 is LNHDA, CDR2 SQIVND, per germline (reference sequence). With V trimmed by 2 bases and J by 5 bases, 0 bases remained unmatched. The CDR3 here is CASSITGDQPQHF. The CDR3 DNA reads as TGTGCCAGTAGTATAACAGGGGATCAGCCCCAGCATTTT.

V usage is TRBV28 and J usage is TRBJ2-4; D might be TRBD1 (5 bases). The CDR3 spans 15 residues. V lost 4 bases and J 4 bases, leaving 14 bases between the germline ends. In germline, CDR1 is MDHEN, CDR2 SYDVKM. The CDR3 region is CASSSDDRIKNIQYF. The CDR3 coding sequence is TGTGCCAGCAGTTCGGACGACAGAATAAAAAACATTCAGTACTTC. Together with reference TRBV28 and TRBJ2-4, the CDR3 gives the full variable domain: DVKVTQSSRYLVKRTGEKVFLECVQDMDHENMFWYRQDPGLGLRLIYFSYDVKMKEKGDIPEGYSVSREKKERFSLILESASTNQTSMYLCASSSDDRIKNIQYFGAGTRLSVL.

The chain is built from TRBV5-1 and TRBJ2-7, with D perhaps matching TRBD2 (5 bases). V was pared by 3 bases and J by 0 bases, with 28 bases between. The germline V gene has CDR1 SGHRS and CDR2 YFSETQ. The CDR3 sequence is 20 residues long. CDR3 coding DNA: TGCGCCAGCAGCTCACCTCCCCTCCGGGAATCTCATCTAATCTCCTACGAGCAGTACTTC. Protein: CASSSPPLRESHLISYEQYF. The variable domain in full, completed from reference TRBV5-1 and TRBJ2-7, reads KAGVTQTPRYLIKTRGQQVTLSCSPISGHRSVSWYQQTPGQGLQFLFEYFSETQRNKGNFPGRFSGRQFSNSRSEMNVSTLELGDSALYLCASSSPPLRESHLISYEQYFGPGTRLTVT.

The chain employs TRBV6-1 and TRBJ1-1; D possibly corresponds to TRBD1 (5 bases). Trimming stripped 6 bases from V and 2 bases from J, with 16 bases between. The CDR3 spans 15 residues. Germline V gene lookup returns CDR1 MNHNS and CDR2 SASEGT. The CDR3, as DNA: TGTGCCAGCAGCGACGCACGGGGGTTAAACACTGAAGCTTTCTTT. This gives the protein CASSDARGLNTEAFF.

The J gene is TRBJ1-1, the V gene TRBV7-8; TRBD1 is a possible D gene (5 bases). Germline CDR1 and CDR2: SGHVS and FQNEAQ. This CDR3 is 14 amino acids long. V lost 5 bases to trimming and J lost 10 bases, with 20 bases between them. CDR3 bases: TGTGCCAGCAGCGGGTTAGGGTTTGGGGGGTTAGCTTTCTTT. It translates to CASSGLGFGGLAFF.

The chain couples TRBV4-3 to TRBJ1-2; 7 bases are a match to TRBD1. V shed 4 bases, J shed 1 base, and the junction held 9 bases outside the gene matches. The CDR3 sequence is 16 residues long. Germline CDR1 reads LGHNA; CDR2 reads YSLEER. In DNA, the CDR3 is TGCGCCAGCAGCCGAGGACAGGTGGGAAATAACTATGGCTACACCTTC. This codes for CASSRGQVGNNYGYTF.

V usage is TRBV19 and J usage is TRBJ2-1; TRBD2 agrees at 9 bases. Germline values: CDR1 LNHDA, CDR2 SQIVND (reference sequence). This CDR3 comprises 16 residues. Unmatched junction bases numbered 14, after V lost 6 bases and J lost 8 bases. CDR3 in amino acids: CASSISGSFTFDEQFF. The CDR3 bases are TGTGCCAGTAGCATTAGCGGGAGTTTCACTTTCGATGAGCAGTTCTTC.

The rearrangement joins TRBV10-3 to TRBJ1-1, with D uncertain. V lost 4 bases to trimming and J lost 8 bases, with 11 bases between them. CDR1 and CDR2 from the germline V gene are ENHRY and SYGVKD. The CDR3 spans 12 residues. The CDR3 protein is CAISASVGEAFF. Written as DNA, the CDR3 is TGTGCCATCAGTGCTTCTGTGGGCGAAGCTTTCTTT.

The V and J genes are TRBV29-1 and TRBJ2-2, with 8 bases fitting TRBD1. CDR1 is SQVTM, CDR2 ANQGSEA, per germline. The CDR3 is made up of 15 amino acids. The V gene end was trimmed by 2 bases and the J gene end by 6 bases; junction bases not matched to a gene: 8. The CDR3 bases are TGCAGCGTTGAAAGGGGACAGGAGGTGCCCGGGGAGCTGTTTTTT. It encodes CSVERGQEVPGELFF.

The CDR3 coding sequence is TGTGCCAGCAGTTGGGGACTAGCGGGTAACAATGAGCAGTTCTTC. Amino acid sequence: CASSWGLAGNNEQFF. The chain carries TRBV6-5 and TRBJ2-1, with 12 bases identical to TRBD2. Germline values: CDR1 MNHEY, CDR2 SVGAGI. CDR3 length: 15 residues. V lost 4 bases, J lost 5 bases, and 3 bases stayed unmatched.

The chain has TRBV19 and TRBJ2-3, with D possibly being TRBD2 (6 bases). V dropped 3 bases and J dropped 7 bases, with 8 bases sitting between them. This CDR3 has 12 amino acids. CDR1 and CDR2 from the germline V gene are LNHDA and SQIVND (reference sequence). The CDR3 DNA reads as TGTGCCAGTAGTATGGGCGGGAATACGCAGTATTTT. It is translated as CASSMGGNTQYF.

The CDR3 DNA sequence: TGTGCCAGCAGCTTTCCGGGACAGGGCGGCGAGACCCAGTACTTC. Translating it yields CASSFPGQGGETQYF. V usage is TRBV7-2 and J usage is TRBJ2-5; 9 bases agree with TRBD1. Germline CDR1 and CDR2: SGHTA and FQGNSA. There are 15 residues in the CDR3. Trimming took 3 bases from V and 5 from J; bases not matched to a gene: 7.